This T cell receptor (beta chain) was recorded in a study of CD8+ T cells in alopecia areata. Note on this clone: Antigen unknown.

Isolated RNA was reverse transcribed into cDNA used as the sequencing template. Sequencing used immunoSEQ multiplex PCR; TCRdb keeps in-frame clones, though not all of them. The sample records around 150,000 clones, about 54% being singletons. Overall study results and limits: Lesional tissue from the scalp (especially in alopecia totalis/universalis) showed higher clonality than normal scalp. Patients displayed less clarity in TCR sharing than mice, a finding possibly related to HLA. Alphabeta T cells residing in normal skin are also sequenced in scalp samples.

T lymphocytes (CD4+ and CD8+) were sorted from PBMCs. CDR3 length: 12 amino acids. Germline V gives CDR1 GTSNPN, CDR2 SVGIG (reference sequence). Trimming cost V 3 bases and J 4 bases, with 7 bases left between them. The V gene is TRBV30, the J gene TRBJ2-1; no clear D gene. Sequenced: CD4+ T cells sorted from blood. The clonotype was recovered from a human donor in good health. CDR3 nucleotides: TGTGCCTGGAGGACGTGGTACAATGAGCAGTTCTTC. This translates into CAWRTWYNEQFF.